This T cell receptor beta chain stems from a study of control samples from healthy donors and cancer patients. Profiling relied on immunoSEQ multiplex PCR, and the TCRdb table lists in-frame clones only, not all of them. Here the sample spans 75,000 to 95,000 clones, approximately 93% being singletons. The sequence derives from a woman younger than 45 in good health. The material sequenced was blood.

In DNA form, the CDR3 reads TGTGCCAGCTCACCGTATAAGGGTCTGGGTGAGCAGTTCTTC. This codes for CASSPYKGLGEQFF. The chain carries TRBV18 and TRBJ2-1; D gene unclear. V shed 3 bases and J shed 9 bases, with 15 bases lying between them. Germline V gene lookup returns CDR1 KGHSH and CDR2 LQKENI. CDR3 length equals 14 residues.